These T cell receptor beta chains were read from a single sample in a study of vaccination effects on CD4 cells after COVID-19. Antigen specificity for these receptors is unknown. Assay: immunoSEQ multiplex PCR; the TCRdb copy retains only in-frame clones and omits some. The sample lists about 14,000 clones, 80% occurring once. Sequenced here: CD4+ T cells from PBMCs cultured with SARS-CoV-2 spike peptides, sampled after COVID-19 vaccination. The receptors were sampled from a human donor who had a prior SARS-CoV-2 infection. CDR3s include the opening cysteine and the closing phenylalanine or tryptophan. The D gene is left open where the match is weak. Only some rows state a clone size, as once, few, many or a class for expanded clones.

j_call	v_call	d_call	clone_size	cdr3_aa	cdr3_nt
TRBJ2-7	TRBV5-4	NA	NA	CASSQQGPDYEQYF	TGTGCCAGCAGCCAACAGGGTCCCGACTACGAGCAGTACTTC
TRBJ2-3	TRBV10-1	TRBD2	NA	CASSESVAGTSDSTDTQYF	TGCGCCAGCAGTGAGTCGGTGGCCGGGACTAGCGATAGCACAGATACGCAGTATTTT
TRBJ2-3	TRBV7-2	NA	NA	CASSFGGFDGISTDTQYF	TGTGCCAGCAGCTTTGGGGGCTTCGACGGAATTTCCACAGATACGCAGTATTTT
TRBJ1-1	TRBV15	TRBD1	NA	CATTGMLNTEAFF	TGTGCCACGACAGGGATGTTGAACACTGAAGCTTTCTTT
TRBJ1-3	TRBV4-3	NA	NA	CASSREPHLTVSGNTIYF	TGCGCCAGCAGCCGCGAGCCGCATTTGACAGTCTCTGGAAACACCATATATTTT
TRBJ2-7	TRBV2	NA	few	CASSDYRTYEQYF	TGTGCCAGCAGTGATTACAGGACCTACGAGCAGTACTTC
TRBJ2-7	TRBV12-3/TRBV12-4	TRBD2	NA	CASSFNGGAQQYF	TGTGCCAGCAGTTTCAACGGGGGGGCCCAGCAGTACTTC
TRBJ1-3	TRBV10-1	TRBD1	NA	CASNKTGTGNTIYF	TGCGCCAGCAACAAGACAGGGACGGGAAACACCATATATTTT
TRBJ1-5	TRBV6-1	NA	NA	CASSGRTATGNQPQHF	TGTGCCAGCAGTGGGCGGACAGCCACGGGCAATCAGCCCCAGCATTTT
TRBJ2-1	TRBV5-4	TRBD2	NA	CASRFSGRARYNEQFF	TGTGCCAGCAGATTCAGCGGGAGGGCCCGCTACAATGAGCAGTTCTTC
TRBJ1-6	TRBV9	NA	NA	CASSVASKDSPLHF	TGTGCCAGCAGCGTAGCTTCGAAGGATTCACCCCTCCACTTT
TRBJ1-5	TRBV6-2/TRBV6-3	NA	once	CASSYSAGLQPQHF	TGTGCCAGCAGTTACTCGGCAGGGCTTCAGCCCCAGCATTTT
TRBJ1-1	TRBV7-9	NA	NA	CASSSRADGPEAFF	TGTGCCAGCAGTTCACGAGCGGACGGCCCTGAAGCTTTCTTT
TRBJ2-1	TRBV6-1	NA	NA	CASSEEGLGAWYNEQFF	TGTGCCAGCAGTGAAGAGGGTCTCGGGGCCTGGTACAATGAGCAGTTCTTC
TRBJ1-2	TRBV5-8	TRBD1	NA	CASSPLIPKGASGYTF	TGTGCCAGCAGCCCCCTGATCCCGAAGGGGGCTAGTGGCTACACCTTC
TRBJ2-2	TRBV15	NA	NA	CATSRPKDGPGELFF	TGTGCCACCAGCAGACCAAAGGATGGGCCCGGGGAGCTGTTTTTT
TRBJ2-7	TRBV6-5	NA	NA	CASSYGGGTYEQYF	TGTGCCAGCAGTTACGGTGGGGGAACCTACGAGCAGTACTTC
TRBJ1-5	TRBV10-3	TRBD1	NA	CAISESWGQGANQPQHF	TGTGCCATCAGTGAGTCGTGGGGACAGGGGGCGAATCAGCCCCAGCATTTT
TRBJ1-4	TRBV18	TRBD1	NA	CASSPFGTGGLNEREKLFF	TGTGCCAGCTCGCCCTTTGGGACAGGGGGACTTAATGAGCGTGAAAAACTGTTTTTT
TRBJ1-5	TRBV5-5	NA	few	CASSLVPEANSNQPQHF	TGTGCCAGCAGCTTGGTACCGGAGGCAAATAGCAATCAGCCCCAGCATTTT
TRBJ2-3	TRBV18	TRBD1	NA	CASSPPSRGRTDTQYF	TGTGCCAGCTCACCACCCTCCAGGGGGCGTACAGATACGCAGTATTTT
TRBJ1-5	TRBV2	NA	NA	CASSDDLIYQPQHF	TGTGCCAGCAGCGACGATCTGATATATCAGCCCCAGCATTTT
TRBJ1-1	TRBV7-3	NA	NA	CASSLWGGRLNTEAFF	TGTGCCAGCAGCTTATGGGGGGGGCGCTTGAACACTGAAGCTTTCTTT
TRBJ2-2	TRBV11-2	TRBD2	NA	CASSPIAGGNTGELFF	TGTGCCAGCAGCCCTATAGCGGGAGGGAACACCGGGGAGCTGTTTTTT
TRBJ2-3	TRBV5-6	NA	NA	CASSQGASSTDTQYF	TGTGCCAGCAGCCAAGGGGCCAGCAGCACAGATACGCAGTATTTT
TRBJ2-7	TRBV15	NA	NA	CATSRGQPYEQYF	TGTGCCACCAGCAGAGGACAGCCCTACGAGCAGTACTTC
TRBJ1-2	TRBV6-2/TRBV6-3	NA	hyperexpanded	CASSYSAGNTYGYTF	TGTGCCAGCAGTTACTCTGCAGGGAATACCTATGGCTACACCTTC
TRBJ2-3	TRBV2	NA	NA	CATLLVRDTQYF	TGTGCCACCCTGTTAGTTAGGGATACGCAGTATTTT
TRBJ2-2	TRBV9	NA	NA	CASSVGEQSGELFF	TGTGCCAGCAGCGTAGGGGAACAGTCCGGGGAGCTGTTTTTT
TRBJ1-3	TRBV9	NA	few	CASSVQQGTGNTIYF	TGTGCCAGCAGCGTACAACAGGGTACTGGAAACACCATATATTTT
TRBJ2-1	TRBV24-1	TRBD1	NA	CATSSQGATHYNEQFF	TGTGCCACCAGTTCACAGGGGGCGACGCACTACAATGAGCAGTTCTTC
TRBJ2-7	TRBV20-1	TRBD1	NA	CSASPGGYEQYF	TGCAGTGCTAGTCCAGGGGGTTACGAGCAGTACTTC
TRBJ2-3	TRBV7-2	NA	NA	CASSGNRALDTQYF	TGTGCCAGCAGCGGGAACAGGGCCTTAGATACGCAGTATTTT
TRBJ2-3	TRBV30	NA	NA	CAWGELADTQYF	TGTGCCTGGGGGGAGCTAGCAGATACGCAGTATTTT
TRBJ2-3	TRBV18	NA	NA	CASSPELLLSGGTDTQYF	TGTGCCAGCTCACCAGAACTGCTCCTGTCGGGGGGCACAGATACGCAGTATTTT
TRBJ2-5	TRBV4-1	TRBD2	few	CASSQDQELAGGETQYF	TGCGCCAGCAGCCAAGATCAGGAGCTAGCGGGGGGAGAGACCCAGTACTTC
TRBJ2-7	TRBV12-3/TRBV12-4	TRBD1	NA	CASSLWDRSQYF	TGTGCCAGCAGTCTTTGGGACAGATCGCAGTACTTC
TRBJ1-4	TRBV7-6	NA	NA	CASSRYRTNEKLFF	TGTGCCAGCAGCCGCTACCGGACGAATGAAAAACTGTTTTTT
TRBJ1-6	TRBV7-2	NA	NA	CASSLALGPLHF	TGTGCCAGCAGCTTAGCCCTAGGGCCCCTCCACTTT
TRBJ1-2	TRBV7-9	NA	NA	CASSLDRGADGYTF	TGTGCCAGCAGCTTAGATAGGGGCGCAGATGGCTACACCTTC
TRBJ1-4	TRBV6-5	NA	NA	CASRDPGAGKLFF	TGTGCCAGCAGAGACCCAGGGGCAGGAAAACTGTTTTTT
TRBJ1-2	TRBV7-6	NA	NA	CASSLRGGARGYTF	TGTGCCAGCAGCTTACGGGGGGGGGCGCGTGGCTACACCTTC
TRBJ2-1	TRBV6-5	TRBD2	once	CASRAGVAYNEQFF	TGTGCCAGCAGAGCGGGAGTCGCCTACAATGAGCAGTTCTTC
TRBJ2-1	TRBV5-1	TRBD1	NA	CASGQVTSYNEQFF	TGCGCCAGTGGACAGGTGACTTCCTACAATGAGCAGTTCTTC
TRBJ1-4	TRBV5-5	NA	NA	CASSLSRRNEKLFF	TGTGCCAGCAGCTTGTCGCGAAGAAATGAAAAACTGTTTTTT
TRBJ2-7	TRBV9	TRBD1	NA	CASSGGTGFYEQYF	TGTGCCAGCAGCGGAGGGACAGGGTTCTACGAGCAGTACTTC
TRBJ2-1	TRBV23-1	TRBD2	NA	CASSEGLADYNEQFF	TGCGCCAGCAGCGAGGGACTAGCGGACTACAATGAGCAGTTCTTC
TRBJ1-5	TRBV10-3	NA	NA	CATTPGVLNQPQHF	TGTGCCACCACCCCCGGTGTGCTTAATCAGCCCCAGCATTTT
TRBJ2-1	TRBV19	NA	NA	CASTLGGGGRFIYNEQFF	TGTGCCAGTACCTTAGGGGGCGGGGGGAGATTTATTTACAATGAGCAGTTCTTC
TRBJ2-7	TRBV11-3	TRBD1	NA	CASSSLTGKTYEQYF	TGTGCCAGCAGCTCCCTGACAGGGAAGACCTACGAGCAGTACTTC
TRBJ1-2	TRBV10-3	NA	NA	CAIRAGPSYGYTF	TGTGCCATCAGAGCCGGGCCGAGCTATGGCTACACCTTC
TRBJ2-3	TRBV11-1	NA	NA	CASSLVRGVTQYF	TGTGCCAGCAGCTTAGTTCGAGGGGTTACGCAGTATTTT